This T cell receptor beta chain was identified during a study of technical replicates of blood from a few donors. The repertoire was sequenced with immunoSEQ multiplex PCR; TCRdb's copy has only in-frame clones and lacks some. The sample records more than 65,000 clones, around 94% being singletons. This CDR3 has 13 amino acids. Germline V gene sequence: CDR1 WNHNN, CDR2 SYGVQD (reference sequence). V dropped 3 bases and J dropped 4 bases, with 9 bases sitting between them. Source material: T cells isolated from PBMCs. This TCR was recovered from a human donor in good health. V and J are TRBV10-1 and TRBJ1-1, with D possibly being TRBD1 (6 bases). The DNA of the CDR3 is TGCGCCAGCAGTGATAGGGGGACCACTGAAGCTTTCTTT. Translation gives CASSDRGTTEAFF.